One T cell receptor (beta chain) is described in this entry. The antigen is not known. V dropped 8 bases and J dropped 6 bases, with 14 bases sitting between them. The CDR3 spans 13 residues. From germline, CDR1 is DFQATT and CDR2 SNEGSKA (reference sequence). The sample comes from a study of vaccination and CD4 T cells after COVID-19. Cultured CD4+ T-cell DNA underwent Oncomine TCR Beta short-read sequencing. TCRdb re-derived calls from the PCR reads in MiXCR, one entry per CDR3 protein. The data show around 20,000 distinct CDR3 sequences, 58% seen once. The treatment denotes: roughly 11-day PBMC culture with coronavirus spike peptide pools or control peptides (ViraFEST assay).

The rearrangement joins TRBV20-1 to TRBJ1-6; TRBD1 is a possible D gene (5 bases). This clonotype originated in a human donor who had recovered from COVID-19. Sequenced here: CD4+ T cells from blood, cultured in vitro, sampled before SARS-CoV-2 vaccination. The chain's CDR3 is CSQGASRNSPLHF. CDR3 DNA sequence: TGCAGTCAGGGCGCCAGCCGTAATTCACCCCTCCACTTT.